This TCR beta chain was obtained from a study of cytomegalovirus exposure and HLA in healthy donors. Use of 60 Vbeta and 13 Jbeta primers characterized the PCR. Sequencing used immunoSEQ multiplex PCR; TCRdb keeps in-frame clones, though not all of them. The sample has around 100,000 clones, and its top ten clones hold 3.7%. The junction had 7 bases not matched to a gene; V was cut back by 2 bases and J by 7 bases. The CDR3 runs to 15 residues. Germline lookup yields CDR1 SGHTS and CDR2 YDEGEE. Specimen: PBMCs. The sequence was obtained from a man aged 30 to 39 in good health and CMV-seronegative. This chain uses TRBV5-8 with TRBJ1-5, with 9 bases identical to TRBD1. The CDR3 sequence: CASSFPGQGGQPQHF. In DNA form, the CDR3 reads TGTGCCAGCAGCTTCCCGGGACAGGGTGGCCAGCCCCAGCATTTT.